This passage covers 21 T cell receptor beta chains from one sample sequenced in a study of blood T cell repertoires in COVID-19. Using immunoSEQ multiplex PCR, the repertoire was profiled, and TCRdb retains in-frame clones only, with some absent. Among approximately 250,000 clones listed, around nine tenths were seen once. Material: PBMCs or T cells enriched from blood (not recorded which). These receptor sequences come from a middle-aged woman who had been exposed to COVID-19.

V and J are TRBV18 and TRBJ1-3; 11 nucleotides match TRBD1. The CDR3 runs 18 residues. CDR1 and CDR2 from the germline V gene are KGHSH and LQKENI. J gave up 0 bases and V 3 bases, and 7 bases lay outside the gene matches. The CDR3 nucleotides read TGTGCCAGCTCACCCCGCCGGGACAGGGGGGTCTCTGGAAACACCATATATTTT. This encodes CASSPRRDRGVSGNTIYF.

The V gene is TRBV6-2 or TRBV6-3, the J gene TRBJ2-6; D is uncertain. Germline V CDR1 and CDR2: MNHEY, SVGEGT. The CDR3 consists of 14 residues. V lost 4 bases, J lost 3 bases, and 7 bases lay in between. CDR3 sequence reads: CASSFPVGANVLTF. The CDR3 DNA reads TGTGCCAGCAGTTTCCCCGTTGGGGCCAACGTCCTGACTTTC.

The gene calls are TRBV5-4 and TRBJ2-2; D might be TRBD1 (5 bases). Deletions cut 5 bases from V and 0 bases from J, with 20 bases between. Germline V gene lookup returns CDR1 SGHNT and CDR2 YYREEE (reference sequence). CDR3 length equals 18 residues. The CDR3 sequence: CASSPLPQGGANTGELFF. For the CDR3, the DNA is TGTGCCAGCAGTCCGTTACCTCAGGGTGGGGCGAACACCGGGGAGCTGTTTTTT.

V gene TRBV5-6 combines with J gene TRBJ2-5; tentatively, D is TRBD1 (5 bases). The CDR3 contains 14 residues. CDR1 and CDR2 from the germline V gene are SGHDT and YYEEEE. With 1 base removed from V and 7 bases from J, the gap between germline ends came to 14 bases. The chain's CDR3 is CASSLRGQRGTQYF. In nucleotides, the CDR3 is TGTGCCAGCAGCTTGAGAGGTCAAAGGGGGACCCAGTACTTC.

The J gene is TRBJ2-1, the V gene TRBV11-3; 7 positions agree with TRBD2. This CDR3 region has 17 residues. The ends lost 5 bases at V and 5 bases at J; junction bases unmatched: 15. Germline CDR1 reads SGHNT; CDR2 reads YENEEA. This CDR3 is CASSAGSGGSGHNEQFF. CDR3 in DNA: TGTGCCAGCAGCGCCGGGTCTGGCGGGAGTGGCCACAATGAGCAGTTCTTC.

The V and J genes are TRBV5-5 and TRBJ2-1, with 13 bases lining up with TRBD2. The CDR3 has 18 residues. Germline lookup yields CDR1 SGHKS and CDR2 YYEKEE (reference sequence). After removal of 4 bases from V and 3 bases from J, the junction contained 10 bases not matched to a gene. The DNA of the CDR3 is TGTGCCAGCAGCCCATTGACTAGCGGGGGGCAAAACTACAATGAGCAGTTCTTC. This sequence encodes CASSPLTSGGQNYNEQFF. The full variable domain, in which reference TRBV5-5 and TRBJ2-1 provide the parts outside the CDR3, is DAGVTQSPTHLIKTRGQQVTLRCSPISGHKSVSWYQQVLGQGPQFIFQYYEKEERGRGNFPDRFSARQFPNYSSELNVNALLLGDSALYLCASSPLTSGGQNYNEQFFGPGTRLTVL.

This clone was picked up a small number of times. The chain carries TRBV6-4 and TRBJ1-2, with TRBD1 matching over 8 bases. Germline V gene lookup returns CDR1 MRHNA and CDR2 SNTAGT. V was clipped by 2 bases and J by 0 bases; unmatched bases: 8. The CDR3 runs to 17 residues. This CDR3 reads CASSDQPGGRSNYGYTF. The CDR3 coding sequence is TGTGCCAGCAGTGACCAACCAGGGGGCAGATCTAACTATGGCTACACCTTC.

The CDR3 nucleotides are TGTGCCAGCAGCCAAGAAGCGCTCAGCTCTGGAAACACCATATATTTT. Protein: CASSQEALSSGNTIYF. This chain connects TRBV14 to TRBJ1-3, with D hard to call. The CDR3 is 16 residues long. The germline V gene encodes CDR1 SGHDN and CDR2 FVKESK. Trimming took off 0 bases at V and 0 bases at J, with 9 bases between the two ends.

This chain joins TRBV25-1 and TRBJ2-1, with 9 bases aligning to TRBD2. CDR1 and CDR2 (germline): MGHDK, SYGVNS. The junction had 8 bases not matched to a gene; V was cut back by 1 base and J by 1 base. The CDR3 contains 18 residues. CDR3 sequence reads: CASSELKGTSSSYNEQFF. CDR3 sequence (DNA): TGTGCCAGCAGTGAATTAAAAGGGACTAGCAGTTCCTACAATGAGCAGTTCTTC.

The chain links TRBV7-9 to TRBJ1-2, with 9 bases fitting TRBD1. This CDR3 spans 15 amino acids. Germline V gene data show CDR1 as SEHNR and CDR2 as FQNEAQ (reference sequence). V lost 4 bases, J lost 3 bases, and 6 bases stayed unmatched. CDR3 sequence (DNA): TGTGCCAGCAGCTCCGGGACAGGGATATACTATGGCTACACCTTC. It codes for CASSSGTGIYYGYTF.

The chain joins TRBV6-1 to TRBJ2-7; TRBD2 agrees at 9 bases. Per germline, CDR1 MNHNS and CDR2 SASEGT. The CDR3 has 15 residues. The V segment lost 3 bases and the J segment 0 bases; nucleotides outside the gene matches: 3. The CDR3 loop reads CASSDSSGSSYEQYV. The CDR3 DNA reads as TGTGCCAGCAGTGACAGTAGCGGGAGCTCCTACGAGCAGTACGTC.

J is TRBJ2-1 and V is TRBV28; 8 nucleotides agree with TRBD1. Germline lookup yields CDR1 MDHEN and CDR2 SYDVKM. CDR3 length: 16 amino acids. The V segment lost 3 bases and the J segment 2 bases; nucleotides outside the gene matches: 6. The CDR3 here is CASSLDRAPPYNEQFF. The CDR3 DNA sequence: TGTGCCAGCAGTTTGGACAGGGCCCCCCCCTACAATGAGCAGTTCTTC.

The chain couples TRBV23-1 to TRBJ2-1; TRBD2 matches 9 bases. TRBV23-1 counts as an open reading frame of uncertain function. The CDR3 consists of 16 residues. J was trimmed by 6 bases and V by 2 bases; bases with no gene match: 8. The CDR3 sequence is CASSQLLTSGVNEQFF. As DNA, the CDR3 is TGCGCCAGCAGTCAACTATTGACTAGCGGCGTCAATGAGCAGTTCTTC.

This clone was counted many times. The rearrangement links TRBV25-1 to TRBJ2-1, with 11 bases matching TRBD2. With 3 bases clipped from V and 6 bases from J, the junction kept 7 bases outside the gene matches. The CDR3 sequence is 16 residues long. CDR1 and CDR2 (germline): MGHDK, SYGVNS. The CDR3: CASSDPGTSGSNEQFF. In nucleotides, the CDR3 is TGTGCCAGCAGTGATCCCGGGACTAGCGGCTCCAATGAGCAGTTCTTC.

This chain uses TRBV14 with TRBJ1-6; TRBD1 matches 10 bases. The CDR3 has 14 residues. V was clipped by 3 bases and J by 11 bases; unmatched bases: 4. Germline lookup yields CDR1 SGHDN and CDR2 FVKESK. CDR3 loop: CASSHWTGGTPLHF. The CDR3 DNA reads TGTGCCAGCAGCCACTGGACAGGGGGGACACCCCTCCACTTT.

The rearrangement joins TRBV4-1 to TRBJ1-2, with D unclear. With 6 bases removed from V and 2 bases from J, the gap between germline ends came to 16 bases. Germline V gene lookup returns CDR1 MGHRA and CDR2 YSYEKL. The CDR3 has 15 residues. CDR3 bases: TGCGCCAGCAGGTCCGGAGAGATTGGGAACTATGGCTACACCTTC. As protein: CASRSGEIGNYGYTF.

This chain uses TRBV16 with TRBJ1-1; D unclear. V lost 1 base and J 2 bases, leaving 8 bases between the germline ends. Germline lookup yields CDR1 KGHSY and CDR2 FQNENV. The CDR3 runs 14 residues. The CDR3 reads CASSQLTKNTEAFF. Written as DNA, the CDR3 is TGTGCCAGCAGCCAATTAACTAAAAACACTGAAGCTTTCTTT. Combining the CDR3 with reference TRBV16 and TRBJ1-1 gives the whole variable domain GEEVAQTPKHLVRGEGQKAKLYCAPIKGHSYVFWYQQVLKNEFKFLISFQNENVFDETGMPKERFSAKCLPNSPCSLEIQATKLEDSAVYFCASSQLTKNTEAFFGQGTRLTVV.

The chain recombines TRBV30 with TRBJ1-5, with unresolved D. The CDR3 has 16 amino acids. CDR1 is GTSNPN and CDR2 is SVGIG in the germline V gene (reference sequence). Deletions cut 2 bases from V and 2 bases from J, with 16 bases between. The CDR3 loop is CAWSPGTGFRNQPQHF. The CDR3 nucleotides read TGTGCCTGGAGTCCGGGAACCGGGTTCCGCAATCAGCCCCAGCATTTT.

The chain has TRBV24-1 and TRBJ2-1; 10 nucleotides align to TRBD2. Losses at the gene ends were 1 base for V and 11 bases for J; bases not matched to a gene: 4. Germline assignment: CDR1 KGHDR and CDR2 SFDVKD. CDR3 size: 14 residues. CDR3 in amino acids: CATSDFQRGGKQFF. Written as DNA, the CDR3 is TGTGCCACCAGTGATTTTCAGCGGGGGGGGAAGCAGTTCTTC.

The chain employs TRBV12-3 or TRBV12-4 and TRBJ1-6, with TRBD1 matching 7 bases. With V trimmed by 6 bases and J by 10 bases, 6 bases remained unmatched. The CDR3 is 13 amino acids. CDR3 amino acids: CASRVTGDSPLHF. CDR3 sequence (DNA): TGTGCCAGCAGGGTAACAGGGGACTCACCCCTCCACTTT.

The chain combines TRBV28 with TRBJ2-5; TRBD2 is a possible D gene (6 bases). Germline V gives CDR1 MDHEN, CDR2 SYDVKM. Trimming stripped 6 bases from V and 13 bases from J, with 15 bases between. The CDR3 has 11 amino acids. The CDR3 DNA sequence: TGTGCCAGCAGAACTTCCGGGACTCCGTACTTC. It translates to CASRTSGTPYF.